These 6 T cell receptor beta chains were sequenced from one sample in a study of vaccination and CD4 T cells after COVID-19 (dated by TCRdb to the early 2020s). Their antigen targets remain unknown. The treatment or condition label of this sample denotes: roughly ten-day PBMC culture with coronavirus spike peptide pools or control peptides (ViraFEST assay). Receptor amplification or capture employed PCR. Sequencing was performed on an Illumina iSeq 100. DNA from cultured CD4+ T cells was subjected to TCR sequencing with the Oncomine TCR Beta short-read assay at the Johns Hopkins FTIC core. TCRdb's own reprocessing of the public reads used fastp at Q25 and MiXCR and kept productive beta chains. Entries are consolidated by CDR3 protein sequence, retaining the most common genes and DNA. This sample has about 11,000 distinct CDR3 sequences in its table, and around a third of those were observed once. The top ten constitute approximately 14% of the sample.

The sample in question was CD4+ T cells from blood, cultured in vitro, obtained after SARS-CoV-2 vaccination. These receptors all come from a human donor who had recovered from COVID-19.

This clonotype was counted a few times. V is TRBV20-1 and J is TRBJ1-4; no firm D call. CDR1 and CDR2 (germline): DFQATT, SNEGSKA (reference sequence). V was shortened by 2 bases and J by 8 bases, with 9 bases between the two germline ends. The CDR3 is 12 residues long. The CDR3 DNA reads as TGCAGTGCTAGACGTGGAGGGGAAAAACTGTTTTTT. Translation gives CSARRGGEKLFF.

The CDR3, as DNA: TGTGCCAGCAACATACAGGTTAACACTGAAGCTTTCTTT. This sequence encodes CASNIQVNTEAFF. The chain combines TRBV6-1 with TRBJ1-1, with D possibly being TRBD1 (5 bases). V dropped 7 bases and J dropped 2 bases, with 11 bases sitting between them. This CDR3 is 13 amino acids long. Germline CDR1 MNHNS, CDR2 SASEGT.

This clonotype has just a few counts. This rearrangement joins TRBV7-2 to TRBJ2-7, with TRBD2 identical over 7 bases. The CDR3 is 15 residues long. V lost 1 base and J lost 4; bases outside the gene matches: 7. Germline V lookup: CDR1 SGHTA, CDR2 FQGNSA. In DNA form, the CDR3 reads TGTGCCAGCAGCTTAGTCGGCGGGAGAGATTACGAGCAGTACTTC. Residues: CASSLVGGRDYEQYF.

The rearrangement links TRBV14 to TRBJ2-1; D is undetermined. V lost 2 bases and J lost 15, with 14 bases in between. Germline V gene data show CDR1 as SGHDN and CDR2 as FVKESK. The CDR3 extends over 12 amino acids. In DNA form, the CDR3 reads TGTGCCAGCAGCCAAACCAATCGGATTCTGTTCTTC. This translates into CASSQTNRILFF.

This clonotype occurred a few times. CDR3 loop: CASSLAGLQETQYF. Here the CDR3 DNA reads TGTGCCAGCAGCTTAGCGGGGCTCCAAGAGACCCAGTACTTC. This chain joins TRBV7-6 and TRBJ2-5; D may be TRBD1 (5 bases). The CDR3 contains 14 residues. Germline CDR1 and CDR2: SGHVS and FNYEAQ. The germline V and J ends were trimmed by 0 bases and 1 base, with 6 bases remaining between them.

The CDR3 region has the DNA TGTGCCAGCAGCTTAAATAGCAATCAGCCCCAGCATTTT. Its translation: CASSLNSNQPQHF. The chain employs TRBV7-8 and TRBJ1-5; D is unclear. This CDR3 is 13 amino acids long. The V end lost 2 bases, the J end lost 0 bases, and 2 bases lay between the germline ends. The germline gives CDR1 SGHVS, CDR2 FQNEAQ.